Presented here are 3 T cell receptor beta chains from one specimen sequenced in a study of cytomegalovirus exposure and HLA in healthy donors. Researchers ran the PCR with 60 Vbeta and 13 Jbeta primers. Sequencing used immunoSEQ multiplex PCR; TCRdb keeps in-frame clones, though not all of them. Of some 130,000 clones in the sample, just under 80% were seen once. Sample: PBMCs. The receptors originated from a woman in her thirties or forties in good health and CMV-seronegative.

This chain links TRBV11-1 with TRBJ2-5; 9 nucleotides agree with TRBD1. The CDR3 is 14 residues long. The germline V gene encodes CDR1 SGHAT and CDR2 FQDESV (reference sequence). The V gene end was trimmed by 4 bases and the J gene end by 6 bases; junction bases not matched to a gene: 6. The CDR3 nucleotides read TGTGCCAGCAGCTCACAGGGGGCTAGTCAGACCCAGTACTTC. This encodes CASSSQGASQTQYF.

The chain has TRBV7-9 and TRBJ2-3; 8 bases are a match to TRBD2. This CDR3 comprises 15 residues. The V gene's germline CDR1 is SEHNR and CDR2 FQNEAQ (reference sequence). V lost 0 bases and J lost 3; bases outside the gene matches: 2. CDR3 nucleotide sequence: TGTGCCAGCAGCTTAGCCCTAGCGGGTACAGATACGCAGTATTTT. Its translation: CASSLALAGTDTQYF.

V and J are TRBV6-5 and TRBJ2-4, with D possibly TRBD1 on 5 matching bases. Per the germline V gene, CDR1 is MNHEY and CDR2 is SVGAGI. V lost 0 bases and J lost 6, with 6 bases in between. CDR3 length: 13 amino acids. DNA of the CDR3: TGTGCCAGCAGTTACTCTACAGGAAACATTCAGTACTTC. Translating gives CASSYSTGNIQYF.